The present T cell receptor beta chain was sequenced within a study of long-term antiretroviral therapy in people with HIV. Notes on this clone: Its antigen is not identified.

Germline CDR1 and CDR2: MNHNS and SASEGT. CDR3 length: 12 amino acids. Deletions cut 3 bases from V and 9 bases from J, with 12 bases between. General study points: HIV repertoires had narrower CDR3 length ranges than controls. Missing from the dataset were any data on ART adherence, viral resistance or therapy changes.

The libraries were made with immunoSEQ v3.0 at survey level. Assay: immunoSEQ multiplex PCR; the TCRdb copy retains only in-frame clones and omits some. The table shows approximately 14,000 clones, with about 80% occurring only once. The chain has TRBV6-1 and TRBJ2-7, with D tentatively TRBD1 (5 bases). The sample was unsorted PBMCs, taken 3.2 years before starting antiretroviral therapy. The receptor's source is a man in his forties with HIV. The CDR3 region is CASSDVGARQYF. CDR3 nucleotides: TGTGCCAGCAGTGACGTTGGGGCGCGGCAGTACTTC.